The rows below give T cell receptor beta chains drawn from one sample of a study of T-cell reconstitution after alpha-beta-depleted transplantation in children. MiXCR, applied by TCRdb to the PCR reads, yields one record per CDR3 protein. The sample holds approximately 32,000 distinct CDR3 sequences; approximately 7% are singletons and the top ten take around 27%. The sample in question was peripheral blood, obtained 60 days after TCRalphabeta/CD19-depleted stem cell transplant. These receptors were collected from a child younger than two who had a stem cell transplant for acute myeloid leukemia, so the T cells may come from the graft donor. The CDR3 runs from the conserved cysteine through the conserved F or W. The order of the fields is J gene, V gene, D gene, CDR3 protein. A D gene is named only where the DNA matches it firmly.

TRBJ1-1	TRBV4-3	NA	CASSQDKVIRRNTEAFF
TRBJ2-3	TRBV2	TRBD1	CASSEALADRADTQYF
TRBJ2-5	TRBV6-1	TRBD2	CASRPGLAETQYF
TRBJ1-1	TRBV27	NA	CASSTRPNTEAFF
TRBJ1-2	TRBV18	TRBD1	CASSPADRLYGYTF
TRBJ2-2	TRBV24-1	NA	CATSDPVGRPPGELFF
TRBJ2-1	TRBV2	NA	CASIFTDYNEQFF
TRBJ2-1	TRBV11-2	NA	CASSLPGRHNEQFF
TRBJ2-5	TRBV12-3/TRBV12-4	NA	CASSLLWTVQETQYF
TRBJ2-7	TRBV28	TRBD2	CASRGTSGSLPYEQYF
TRBJ1-1	TRBV6-5	NA	CASTWFVNTEAFF
TRBJ2-3	TRBV27	NA	CASSLLLAEDTQYF
TRBJ2-2	TRBV20-1	TRBD2	CSALGLEYTGELFF
TRBJ2-1	TRBV10-3	TRBD1	CAISEYHRGLVNEQFF
TRBJ1-2	TRBV29-1	NA	CSVAEKALPNYGYTF
TRBJ2-7	TRBV15	NA	CATSSRLGNEQYF
TRBJ2-5	TRBV7-2	NA	CASSFGTVGAQYF
TRBJ2-1	TRBV27	TRBD1	CASNGQGAHNEQFF
TRBJ2-1	TRBV6-2/TRBV6-3	TRBD1	CATHTGVGYNEQFF
TRBJ2-3	TRBV11-2	TRBD2	CASSLGLAGVYTPDTQYF
TRBJ2-5	TRBV11-2	NA	CASSLGGLYQETQYF
TRBJ1-5	TRBV24-1	TRBD1	CATSDDGQGYNQPQHF
TRBJ2-1	TRBV28	NA	CASTPLLVSSYNEQFF
TRBJ1-4	TRBV27	NA	CASSSAPEKLFF
TRBJ1-4	TRBV27	NA	CASSPVPEKLFF
TRBJ2-7	TRBV7-2	NA	CASSLLQGREQYF
TRBJ2-7	TRBV6-5	NA	CASSYTDSSYEQYF
TRBJ2-1	TRBV15	NA	CATSRDRDWYNEQFF
TRBJ2-1	TRBV6-2/TRBV6-3	NA	CASSYSGRGGENEQFF
TRBJ1-2	TRBV7-2	NA	CASSPRTHGYTF
TRBJ1-2	TRBV7-9	TRBD1	CASSLGQGEDGYTF
TRBJ2-7	TRBV7-9	TRBD2	CASSLPGGAQEQYF
TRBJ2-2	TRBV7-2	TRBD2	CASSWTSGGGAGELFF
TRBJ2-7	TRBV27	NA	CASSSLDPRSSYEQYF
TRBJ2-5	TRBV4-3	TRBD1	CASSVNRDRGYKRWTQYF
TRBJ2-2	TRBV4-3	TRBD1	CASSQEGTGTGELFF
TRBJ2-2	TRBV7-2	TRBD2	CASSWTSGGGTGELFF
TRBJ2-1	TRBV7-2	NA	CASSLNRDNEQFF
TRBJ2-5	TRBV10-3	TRBD1	CAISESTGQETQYF
TRBJ2-1	TRBV2	NA	CASMARDDEQFF